This TCR beta chain was documented in a study of cytomegalovirus exposure and HLA in healthy donors. Trimming left V 1 base short and J 2 bases short, with 11 bases between. This CDR3 spans 15 amino acids. Germline CDR1 reads SGHAT; CDR2 reads FQNNGV. PCR amplification relied on 60 Vbeta primers (plus 13 Jbeta primers). Here immunoSEQ multiplex PCR was the method, and the copy in TCRdb shows in-frame clones only, minus some. In the table there are around 71,000 clones, roughly 70% of which are singletons. Input material: PBMCs. The source is a male donor in good health and CMV-seropositive. The chain uses TRBV11-2 and TRBJ2-5; D is possibly TRBD1 (5 bases). The CDR3 protein is CASSLGQGGQETQYF. DNA of the CDR3: TGTGCCAGCAGCTTAGGCCAGGGTGGGCAAGAGACCCAGTACTTC.